This T cell receptor beta chain was profiled in a study of cytomegalovirus exposure and HLA in healthy donors. There are 15 residues in the CDR3. The germline CDR1 and CDR2 sequences are LGHNA and YNFKEQ. Losses at the gene ends were 0 bases for V and 5 bases for J; bases not matched to a gene: 6. Points from the study as a whole: Specificity of three CMV-associated chains for CMV antigens was verified in vitro. While the bulk of TCR sequences proved rare, some public TCRs turned up in many donors.

Vbeta (60) and Jbeta (13) primers were used in the PCR. Repertoires were generated with immunoSEQ multiplex PCR, while TCRdb's copy carries only in-frame clones and drops some. This table has about 160,000 clones, roughly 72% appearing once. In regard to this clone: Its specificity is not known.

This chain links TRBV4-2 with TRBJ1-2; 7 bases line up with TRBD1. Source material: PBMCs. This sequence was found in a man aged 35 to 55 in good health and CMV-seropositive. CDR3 nucleotides: TGTGCCAGCAGCCAAGAAGGTGGGACAGATTATGGCTACACCTTC. Its translation: CASSQEGGTDYGYTF.